These 20 T cell receptor beta chains were sequenced from one sample in a study of CXCR3-negative and CXCR3-positive naive CD8 T cells. The antigens of these receptors remain unknown. Findings and limits, study-wide: Comparison of naive cells showed more hydrophobic TRB CDR3s in CXCR3-positive than in CXCR3-negative naive cells.

5' RACE with UMI labels generated the TRB cDNA libraries. TCRdb reprocessed the 5' RACE reads and reports one entry per CDR3 protein, with no DNA. The sample table sets out about 110,000 distinct CDR3 sequences. The sequencing input was naive CXCR3+ CD8+ T cells from blood. Described subset: CD45RO-CCR7+CD27+CD95- naive CD8+ T cells expressing CXCR3 (TNR3+). These receptors all stem from a human donor in good health. Some clones in this sample may be carry-over from other donors' samples.

The V call is TRBV12-5, the J call TRBJ1-2; the D gene TCRdb calls, TRBD1, cannot be checked with no DNA. CDR1 and CDR2 (germline): LGHNT, FRNRAP. This CDR3 contains 16 residues. This CDR3 is CASGLVEGTGGYGYTF.

V and J are TRBV9 and TRBJ2-1; TCRdb indicates TRBD2, and absent DNA this call remains unverified. The germline V gene encodes CDR1 SGDLS and CDR2 YYNGEE. The CDR3 sequence is 16 residues long. The CDR3 region is CASSVGPKGSYNEQFF.

The chain has TRBV5-1 and TRBJ2-3; TCRdb gives TRBD1 as the D gene, but with no DNA this cannot be confirmed. Germline lookup yields CDR1 SGHRS and CDR2 YFSETQ. This CDR3 is 15 amino acids long. The CDR3 sequence is CASSPLGLEGDTQYF.

This chain uses TRBV5-1 with TRBJ2-7. This CDR3 is built from 13 residues. The germline gives CDR1 SGHRS, CDR2 YFSETQ. The CDR3 spells CASTWTDSYEQYF. The variable domain in full, completed from reference TRBV5-1 and TRBJ2-7, reads KAGVTQTPRYLIKTRGQQVTLSCSPISGHRSVSWYQQTPGQGLQFLFEYFSETQRNKGNFPGRFSGRQFSNSRSEMNVSTLELGDSALYLCASTWTDSYEQYFGPGTRLTVT.

The chain joins TRBV4-3 to TRBJ2-1; absent DNA, TCRdb's TRBD2 call cannot be checked. The germline gives CDR1 LGHNA, CDR2 YSLEER. This CDR3 region has 17 residues. CDR3 residues: CASSPTFTSGVYNEQFF.

The V gene is TRBV6-2 or TRBV6-3, the J gene TRBJ2-5. The CDR3 spans 11 residues. The germline V gene has CDR1 MNHEY and CDR2 SVGEGT. The CDR3 protein is CASSYTRTQYF.

CDR3 loop: CASSLTGTGNEQFF. The chain combines TRBV27 with TRBJ2-1; the TCRdb call, TRBD1, lacks DNA for checking. Per the germline V gene, CDR1 is MNHEY and CDR2 is SMNVEV (reference sequence). The CDR3 is 14 residues long.

The chain uses TRBV5-1 and TRBJ2-7; with no DNA, the TCRdb D assignment of TRBD1 cannot be verified. The CDR3 contains 15 residues. Germline assignment: CDR1 SGHRS and CDR2 YFSETQ. CDR3 sequence reads: CASSFGGGLVYEQYF.

CDR3 in amino acids: CASRHPGGHNEQFF. V gene TRBV5-6 combines with J gene TRBJ2-1; lacking DNA, the TRBD1 call made by TCRdb goes unchecked. Looked up from germline, CDR1 is SGHDT and CDR2 is YYEEEE. This CDR3 is built from 14 residues.

The chain uses TRBV6-6 and TRBJ2-7; checking the TCRdb D call of TRBD2 is not possible without DNA. The CDR3 length is 13 residues. Germline V lookup: CDR1 MNHNY, CDR2 SVGAGI (reference sequence). CDR3 sequence reads: CASSRDYGYEQYF.

CDR3 loop: CASSLGLTYEQYF. The gene calls are TRBV12-3 or TRBV12-4 and TRBJ2-7. This CDR3 is built from 13 residues.

The chain carries TRBV12-5 and TRBJ2-6. The germline V gene encodes CDR1 LGHNT and CDR2 FRNRAP. The length of the CDR3 is 13 residues. CDR3 loop: CASASGGANVLTF.

The CDR3 protein is CASSATREWNQPQHF. The chain is built from TRBV18 and TRBJ1-5; TCRdb's D gene call, TRBD1, goes unchecked for lack of DNA. From germline, CDR1 is KGHSH and CDR2 LQKENI. The CDR3 extends over 15 amino acids.

The rearrangement joins TRBV7-9 to TRBJ2-1. The CDR3 spans 13 residues. Germline V lookup: CDR1 SEHNR, CDR2 FQNEAQ (reference sequence). The CDR3 sequence is CASSLVASNEKFF. Full variable domain (remainder filled in from reference TRBV7-9 and TRBJ2-1): DTGVSQNPRHKITKRGQNVTFRCDPISEHNRLYWYRQTLGQGPEFLTYFQNEAQLEKSRLLSDRFSAERPKGSFSTLEIQRTEQGDSAMYLCASSLVASNEKFFGPGTRLTVL.

The rearrangement links TRBV7-9 to TRBJ2-1. Germline CDR1 is SEHNR and CDR2 is FQNEAQ (reference sequence). The CDR3 has 11 residues. CDR3: CASRTHNEQFF. Looking up the rest from reference TRBV7-9 and TRBJ2-1 gives the full variable domain: DTGVSQNPRHKITKRGQNVTFRCDPISEHNRLYWYRQTLGQGPEFLTYFQNEAQLEKSRLLSDRFSAERPKGSFSTLEIQRTEQGDSAMYLCASRTHNEQFFGPGTRLTVL.

The rearrangement uses TRBV13 and TRBJ2-5; the TRBD2 assignment by TCRdb is unverifiable without DNA. Germline loops: CDR1 PRHDT, CDR2 FYEKMQ (reference sequence). The CDR3 has 16 residues. CDR3 protein: CASSLGSGRAVETQYF.

The V gene is TRBV7-9, the J gene TRBJ2-1; no DNA is available, so the TRBD1 call from TCRdb remains unchecked. The germline V gene has CDR1 SEHNR and CDR2 FQNEAQ (reference sequence). The CDR3 extends over 13 amino acids. CDR3 loop: CASSQQGADEQFF.

The CDR3 is CASSLGNRVGTEAFF. J is TRBJ1-1 and V is TRBV11-2; TCRdb's D gene call, TRBD1, goes unchecked for lack of DNA. The V gene's germline CDR1 is SGHAT and CDR2 FQNNGV. The CDR3 is 15 residues long.

The chain is built from TRBV12-3 or TRBV12-4 and TRBJ2-2; with no DNA, the TCRdb D assignment of TRBD1 cannot be verified. The CDR3 totals 15 residues. The chain's CDR3 is CASSFDSDNTGELFF.

V and J are TRBV11-3 and TRBJ1-1; the D call of TRBD1 rests on TCRdb alone, since no DNA is present to check it. This CDR3 is built from 12 residues. CDR1 and CDR2 from the germline V gene are SGHNT and YENEEA. The CDR3 is CASCTGNTEAFF. Together with reference TRBV11-3 and TRBJ1-1, the CDR3 gives the full variable domain: EAGVVQSPRYKIIEKKQPVAFWCNPISGHNTLYWYLQNLGQGPELLIRYENEEAVDDSQLPKDRFSAERLKGVDSTLKIQPAELGDSAVYLCASCTGNTEAFFGQGTRLTVV.